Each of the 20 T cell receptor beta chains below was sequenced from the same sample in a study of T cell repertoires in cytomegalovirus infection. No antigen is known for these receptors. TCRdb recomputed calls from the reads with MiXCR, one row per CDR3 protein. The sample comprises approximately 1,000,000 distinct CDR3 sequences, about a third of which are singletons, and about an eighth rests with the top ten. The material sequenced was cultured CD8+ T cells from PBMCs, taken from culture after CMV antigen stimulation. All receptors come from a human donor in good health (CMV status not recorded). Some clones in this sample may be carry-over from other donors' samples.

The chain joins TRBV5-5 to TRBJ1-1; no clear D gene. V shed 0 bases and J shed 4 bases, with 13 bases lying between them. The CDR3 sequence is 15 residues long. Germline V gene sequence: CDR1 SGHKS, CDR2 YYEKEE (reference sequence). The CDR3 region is CASSLERTAGTEAFF. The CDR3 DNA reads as TGTGCCAGCAGCTTGGAGAGGACGGCGGGCACTGAAGCTTTCTTT.

The chain's CDR3 is CASSLTGGADQPQHF. CDR3 sequence (DNA): TGTGCCAGCAGTTTAACGGGGGGCGCTGACCAGCCCCAGCATTTT. This chain connects TRBV27 to TRBJ1-5; perhaps TRBD1 as D (6 bases). Deletions cut 2 bases from V and 7 bases from J, with 15 bases between. The germline CDR1 and CDR2 sequences are MNHEY and SMNVEV (reference sequence). This CDR3 comprises 15 residues.

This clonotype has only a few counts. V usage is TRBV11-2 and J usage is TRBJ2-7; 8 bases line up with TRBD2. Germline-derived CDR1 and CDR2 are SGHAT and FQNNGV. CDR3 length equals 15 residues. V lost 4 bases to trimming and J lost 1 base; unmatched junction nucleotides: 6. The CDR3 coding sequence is TGTGCCAGCAGCTCAGGCCGGGGGGGTTCCTACGAGCAGTACTTC. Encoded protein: CASSSGRGGSYEQYF.

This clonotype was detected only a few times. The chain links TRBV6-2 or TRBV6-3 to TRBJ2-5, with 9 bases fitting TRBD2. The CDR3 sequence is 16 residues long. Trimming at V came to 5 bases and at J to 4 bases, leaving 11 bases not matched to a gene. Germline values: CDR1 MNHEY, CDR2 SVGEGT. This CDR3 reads CASSQSRAGGGETQYF. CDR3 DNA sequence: TGTGCCAGCAGTCAATCCCGAGCGGGGGGTGGAGAGACCCAGTACTTC.

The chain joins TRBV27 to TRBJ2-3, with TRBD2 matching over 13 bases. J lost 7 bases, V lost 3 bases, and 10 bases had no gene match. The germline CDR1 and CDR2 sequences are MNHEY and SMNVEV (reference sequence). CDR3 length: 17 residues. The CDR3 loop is CASSLRLAGGHIYTQYF. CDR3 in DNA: TGTGCCAGCAGTTTGAGACTAGCGGGGGGTCATATCTATACGCAGTATTTT.

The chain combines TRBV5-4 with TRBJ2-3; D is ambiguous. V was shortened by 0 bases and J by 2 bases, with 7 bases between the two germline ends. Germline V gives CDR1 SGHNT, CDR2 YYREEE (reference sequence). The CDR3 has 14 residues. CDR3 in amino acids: CASSLEVLTDTQYF. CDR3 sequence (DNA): TGTGCCAGCAGCTTGGAGGTCCTCACAGATACGCAGTATTTT.

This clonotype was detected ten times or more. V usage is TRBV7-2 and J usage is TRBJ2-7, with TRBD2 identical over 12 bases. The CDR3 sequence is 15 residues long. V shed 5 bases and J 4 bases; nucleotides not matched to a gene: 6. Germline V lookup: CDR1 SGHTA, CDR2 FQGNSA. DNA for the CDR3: TGTGCCAGCAGCCCTACTACTAGCGGGAGGTACGAGCAGTACTTC. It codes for CASSPTTSGRYEQYF.

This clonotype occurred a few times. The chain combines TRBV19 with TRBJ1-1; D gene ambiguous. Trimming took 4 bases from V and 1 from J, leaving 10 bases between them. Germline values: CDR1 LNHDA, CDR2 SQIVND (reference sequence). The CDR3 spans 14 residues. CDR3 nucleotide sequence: TGTGCCAGTAGTAAACGGCAGCCGAACACTGAAGCTTTCTTT. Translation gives CASSKRQPNTEAFF.

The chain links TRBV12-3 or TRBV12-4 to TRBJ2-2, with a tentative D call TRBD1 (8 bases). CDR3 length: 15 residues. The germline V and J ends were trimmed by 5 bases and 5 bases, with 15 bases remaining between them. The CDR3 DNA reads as TGTGCCAGCAGTATACAGGGGGGAGGGACCGGGGAGCTGTTTTTT. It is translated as CASSIQGGGTGELFF.

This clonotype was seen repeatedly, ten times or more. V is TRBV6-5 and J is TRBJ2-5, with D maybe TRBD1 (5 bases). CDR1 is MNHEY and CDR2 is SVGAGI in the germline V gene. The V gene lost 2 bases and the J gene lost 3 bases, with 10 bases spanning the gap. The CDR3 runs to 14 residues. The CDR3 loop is CASSYGGREETQYF. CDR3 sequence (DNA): TGTGCCAGCAGTTACGGCGGCAGGGAAGAGACCCAGTACTTC.

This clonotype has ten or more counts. CDR3 residues: CASSMGLAGGVGANVLTF. The DNA of the CDR3 is TGTGCCAGCAGCATGGGACTAGCGGGGGGGGTAGGGGCCAACGTCCTGACTTTC. The V gene is TRBV7-2, the J gene TRBJ2-6; 16 bases are a match to TRBD2. This CDR3 has 18 residues. From germline, CDR1 is SGHTA and CDR2 FQGNSA. V lost 5 bases to trimming and J lost 4 bases; unmatched junction nucleotides: 5.

CDR3 bases: TGTGCCAGTAGTATATCGGAGGGCGCGAATTCACCCCTCCACTTT. Its translation: CASSISEGANSPLHF. The gene calls are TRBV19 and TRBJ1-6; no clear D. The CDR3 runs to 15 residues. Germline V gene data show CDR1 as LNHDA and CDR2 as SQIVND (reference sequence). V was trimmed by 2 bases and J by 7 bases, leaving 12 bases between them.

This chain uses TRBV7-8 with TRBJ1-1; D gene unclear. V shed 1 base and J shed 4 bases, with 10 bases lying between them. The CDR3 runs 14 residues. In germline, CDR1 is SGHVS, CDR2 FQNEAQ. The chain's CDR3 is CASSLEARGTEAFF. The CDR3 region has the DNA TGTGCCAGCAGCTTAGAGGCCCGGGGCACTGAAGCTTTCTTT.

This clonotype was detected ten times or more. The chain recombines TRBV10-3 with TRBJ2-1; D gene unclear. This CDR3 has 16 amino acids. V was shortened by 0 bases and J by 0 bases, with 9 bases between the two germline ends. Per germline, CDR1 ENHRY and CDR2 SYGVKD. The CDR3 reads CAISESMASSYNEQFF. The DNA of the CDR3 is TGTGCCATCAGTGAGTCGATGGCTAGCTCCTACAATGAGCAGTTCTTC.

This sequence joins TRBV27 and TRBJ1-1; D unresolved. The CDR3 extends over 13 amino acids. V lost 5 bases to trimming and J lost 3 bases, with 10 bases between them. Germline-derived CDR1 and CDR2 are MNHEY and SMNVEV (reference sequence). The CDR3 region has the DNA TGTGCCAGCAGTCCAATAGGGTACACTGAAGCTTTCTTT. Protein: CASSPIGYTEAFF.

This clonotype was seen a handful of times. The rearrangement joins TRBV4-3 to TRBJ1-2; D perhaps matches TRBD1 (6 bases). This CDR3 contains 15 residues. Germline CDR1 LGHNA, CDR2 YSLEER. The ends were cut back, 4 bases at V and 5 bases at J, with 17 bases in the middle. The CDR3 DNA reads TGCGCCAGCAGCCTCTCCCCGGACAGTTCGTATGGCTACACCTTC. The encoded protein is CASSLSPDSSYGYTF.

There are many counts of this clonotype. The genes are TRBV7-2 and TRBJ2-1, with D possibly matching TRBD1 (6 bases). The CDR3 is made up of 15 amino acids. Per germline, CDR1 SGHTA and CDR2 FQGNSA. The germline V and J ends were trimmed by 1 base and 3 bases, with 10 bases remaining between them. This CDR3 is CASSLVGGVYNEQFF. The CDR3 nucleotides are TGTGCCAGCAGCTTAGTAGGGGGAGTCTACAATGAGCAGTTCTTC. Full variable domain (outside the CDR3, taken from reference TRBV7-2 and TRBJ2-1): GAGVSQSPSNKVTEKGKDVELRCDPISGHTALYWYRQSLGQGLEFLIYFQGNSAPDKSGLPSDRFSAERTGGSVSTLTIQRTQQEDSAVYLCASSLVGGVYNEQFFGPGTRLTVL.

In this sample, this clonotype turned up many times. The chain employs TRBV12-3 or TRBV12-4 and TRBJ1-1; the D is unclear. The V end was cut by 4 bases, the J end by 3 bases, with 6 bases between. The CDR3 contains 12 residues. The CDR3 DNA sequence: TGTGCCAGCAGTTCCGGGGACACTGAAGCTTTCTTT. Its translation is CASSSGDTEAFF.

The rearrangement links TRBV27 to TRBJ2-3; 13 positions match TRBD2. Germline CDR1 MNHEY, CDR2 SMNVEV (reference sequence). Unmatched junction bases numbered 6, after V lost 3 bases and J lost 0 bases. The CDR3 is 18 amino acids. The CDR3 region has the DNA TGTGCCAGCAGTTTCCTGACTAGCGGGGGGATTAGCACAGATACGCAGTATTTT. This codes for CASSFLTSGGISTDTQYF.

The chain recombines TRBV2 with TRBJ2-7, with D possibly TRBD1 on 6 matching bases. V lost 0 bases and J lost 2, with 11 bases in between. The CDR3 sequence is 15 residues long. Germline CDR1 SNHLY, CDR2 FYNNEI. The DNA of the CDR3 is TGTGCCAGCAGTGAAGCGTACAGGGAAGCCTACGAGCAGTACTTC. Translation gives CASSEAYREAYEQYF.